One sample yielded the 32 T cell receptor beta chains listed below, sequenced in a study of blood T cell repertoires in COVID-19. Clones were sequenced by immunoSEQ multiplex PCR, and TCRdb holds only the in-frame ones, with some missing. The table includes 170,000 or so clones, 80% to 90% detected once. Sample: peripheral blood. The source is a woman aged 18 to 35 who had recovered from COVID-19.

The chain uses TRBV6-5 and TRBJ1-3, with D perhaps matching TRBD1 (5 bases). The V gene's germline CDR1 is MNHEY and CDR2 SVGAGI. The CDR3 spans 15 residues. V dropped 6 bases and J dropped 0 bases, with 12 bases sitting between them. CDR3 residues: CASSTRGNSGNTIYF. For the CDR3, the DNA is TGTGCCAGCAGCACCCGGGGGAACTCTGGAAACACCATATATTTT.

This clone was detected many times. The CDR3 region has the DNA TGTGCCAGCAGCTTAGGGGCTCCGAATACGCAGTATTTT. The encoded protein is CASSLGAPNTQYF. The V gene is TRBV7-9, the J gene TRBJ2-3; the D is unclear. Germline assignment: CDR1 SEHNR and CDR2 FQNEAQ (reference sequence). V lost 1 base and J lost 7, with 9 bases in between. This CDR3 comprises 13 residues.

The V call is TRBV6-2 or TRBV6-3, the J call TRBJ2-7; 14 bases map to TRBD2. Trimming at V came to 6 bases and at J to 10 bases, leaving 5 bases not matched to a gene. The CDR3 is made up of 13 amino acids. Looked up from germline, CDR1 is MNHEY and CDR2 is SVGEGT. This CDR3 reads CASSPGLAGVQYV. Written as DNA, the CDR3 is TGTGCCAGCAGCCCGGGACTAGCGGGAGTTCAGTACGTC.

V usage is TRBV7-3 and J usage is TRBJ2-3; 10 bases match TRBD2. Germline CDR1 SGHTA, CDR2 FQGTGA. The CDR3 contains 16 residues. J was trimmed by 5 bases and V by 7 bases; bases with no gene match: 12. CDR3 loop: CASTPGAGGPGDTQYF. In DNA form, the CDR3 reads TGTGCCAGCACCCCCGGAGCGGGGGGGCCCGGAGATACGCAGTATTTT.

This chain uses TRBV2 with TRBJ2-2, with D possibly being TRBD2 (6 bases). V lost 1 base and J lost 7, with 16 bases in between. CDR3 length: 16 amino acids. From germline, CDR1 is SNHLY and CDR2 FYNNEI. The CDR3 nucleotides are TGTGCCAGCAGTGAAGGGGGGAGGCTCGGTGGCGGGGAGCTGTTTTTT. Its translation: CASSEGGRLGGGELFF.

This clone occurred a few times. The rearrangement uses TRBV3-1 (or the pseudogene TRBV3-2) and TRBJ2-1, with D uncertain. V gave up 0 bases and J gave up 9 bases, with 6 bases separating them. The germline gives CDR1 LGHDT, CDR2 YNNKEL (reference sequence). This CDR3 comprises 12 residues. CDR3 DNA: TGTGCCAGCAGCCAAGACTACGGTGAGCAGTTCTTC. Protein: CASSQDYGEQFF.

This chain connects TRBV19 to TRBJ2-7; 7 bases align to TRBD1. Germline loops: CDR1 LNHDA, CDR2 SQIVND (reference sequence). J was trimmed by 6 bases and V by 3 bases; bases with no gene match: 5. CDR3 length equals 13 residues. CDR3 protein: CASSISRDSEQYV. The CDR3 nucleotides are TGTGCCAGTAGTATTTCTAGGGACAGCGAGCAGTACGTC.

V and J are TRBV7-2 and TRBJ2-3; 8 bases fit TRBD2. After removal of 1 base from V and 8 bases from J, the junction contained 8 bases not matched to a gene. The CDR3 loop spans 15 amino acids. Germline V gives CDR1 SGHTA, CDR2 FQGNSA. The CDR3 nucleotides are TGTGCCAGCAGCTTAGTGGAAGCGGGAGTGGGTACGCAGTATTTT. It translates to CASSLVEAGVGTQYF.

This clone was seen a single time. DNA of the CDR3: TGTGCCAGCAGATTGAATACAGACGCCCGGCAAAAACTGTTTTTT. It codes for CASRLNTDARQKLFF. The V gene is TRBV7-6, the J gene TRBJ1-4; D remains ambiguous. With 6 bases removed from V and 9 bases from J, the gap between germline ends came to 20 bases. Germline V gives CDR1 SGHVS, CDR2 FNYEAQ. This CDR3 comprises 15 residues.

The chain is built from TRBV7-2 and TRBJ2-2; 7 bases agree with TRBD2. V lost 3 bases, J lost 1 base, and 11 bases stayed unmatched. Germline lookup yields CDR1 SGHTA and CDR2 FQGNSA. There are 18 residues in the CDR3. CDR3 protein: CASSFSGGAGRNTGELFF. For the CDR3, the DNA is TGTGCCAGCAGCTTTAGTGGTGGAGCGGGGCGGAACACCGGGGAGCTGTTTTTT. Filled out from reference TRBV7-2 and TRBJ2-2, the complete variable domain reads GAGVSQSPSNKVTEKGKDVELRCDPISGHTALYWYRQSLGQGLEFLIYFQGNSAPDKSGLPSDRFSAERTGGSVSTLTIQRTQQEDSAVYLCASSFSGGAGRNTGELFFGEGSRLTVL.

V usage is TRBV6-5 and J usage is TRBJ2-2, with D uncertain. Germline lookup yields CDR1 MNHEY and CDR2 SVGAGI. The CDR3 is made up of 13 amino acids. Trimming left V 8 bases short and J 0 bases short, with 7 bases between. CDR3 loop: CASSRANTGELFF. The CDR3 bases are TGTGCCAGCTCCCGGGCGAACACCGGGGAGCTGTTTTTT.

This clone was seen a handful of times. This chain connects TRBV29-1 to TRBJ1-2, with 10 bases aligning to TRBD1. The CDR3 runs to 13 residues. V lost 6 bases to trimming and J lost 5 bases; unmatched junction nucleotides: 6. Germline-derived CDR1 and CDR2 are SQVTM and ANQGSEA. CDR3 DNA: TGCAGCGTGACAGGGGGCGCAGGGTATGGCTACACCTTC. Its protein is CSVTGGAGYGYTF.

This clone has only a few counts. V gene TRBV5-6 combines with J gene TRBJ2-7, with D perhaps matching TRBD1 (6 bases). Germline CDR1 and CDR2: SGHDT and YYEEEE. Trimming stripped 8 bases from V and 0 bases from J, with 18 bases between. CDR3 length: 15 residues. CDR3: CASNSDRLSSYEQYF. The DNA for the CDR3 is TGTGCCAGTAATAGTGACAGGCTGAGCTCCTACGAGCAGTACTTC.

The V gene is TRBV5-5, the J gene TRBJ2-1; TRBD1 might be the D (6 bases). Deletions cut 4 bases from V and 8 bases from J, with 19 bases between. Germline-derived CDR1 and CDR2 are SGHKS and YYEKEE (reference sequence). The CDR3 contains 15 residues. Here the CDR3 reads CASSPQALGAYEQFF. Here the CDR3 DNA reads TGTGCCAGCAGCCCCCAGGCTTTGGGGGCCTATGAGCAGTTCTTC.

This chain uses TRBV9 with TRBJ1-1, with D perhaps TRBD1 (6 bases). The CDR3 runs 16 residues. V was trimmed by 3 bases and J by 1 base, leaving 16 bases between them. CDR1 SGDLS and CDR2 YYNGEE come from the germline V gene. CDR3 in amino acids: CASSDRTDTTNTEAFF. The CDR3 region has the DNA TGTGCCAGCAGCGACCGGACAGACACTACGAACACTGAAGCTTTCTTT.

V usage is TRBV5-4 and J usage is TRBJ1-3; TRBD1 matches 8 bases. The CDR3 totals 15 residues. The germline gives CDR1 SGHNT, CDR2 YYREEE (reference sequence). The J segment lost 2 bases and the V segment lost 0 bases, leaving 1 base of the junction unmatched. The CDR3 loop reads CASSLEQGAGNTIYF. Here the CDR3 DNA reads TGTGCCAGCAGCTTGGAACAGGGGGCTGGAAACACCATATATTTT.

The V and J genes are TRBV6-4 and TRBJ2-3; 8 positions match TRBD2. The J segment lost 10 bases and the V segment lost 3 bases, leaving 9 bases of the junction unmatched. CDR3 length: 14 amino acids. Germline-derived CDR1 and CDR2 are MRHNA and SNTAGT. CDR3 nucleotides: TGTGCCAGCAGTGAGGAGGGGGGAGCGGGGGCGCAGTATTTT. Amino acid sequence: CASSEEGGAGAQYF.

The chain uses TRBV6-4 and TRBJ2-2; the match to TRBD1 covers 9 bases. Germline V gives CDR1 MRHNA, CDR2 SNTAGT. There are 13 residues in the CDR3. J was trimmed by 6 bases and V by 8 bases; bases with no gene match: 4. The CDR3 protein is CASRQGEAGELFF. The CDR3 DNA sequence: TGTGCCAGCCGACAGGGGGAGGCCGGGGAGCTGTTTTTT.

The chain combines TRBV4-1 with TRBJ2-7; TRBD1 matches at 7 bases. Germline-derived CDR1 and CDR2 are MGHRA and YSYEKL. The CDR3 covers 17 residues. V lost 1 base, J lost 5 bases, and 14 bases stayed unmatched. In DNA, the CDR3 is TGCGCCAGCAGCCAAGTTATGCTACAGGGGCCGGAAAACGAGCAGTACTTC. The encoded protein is CASSQVMLQGPENEQYF.

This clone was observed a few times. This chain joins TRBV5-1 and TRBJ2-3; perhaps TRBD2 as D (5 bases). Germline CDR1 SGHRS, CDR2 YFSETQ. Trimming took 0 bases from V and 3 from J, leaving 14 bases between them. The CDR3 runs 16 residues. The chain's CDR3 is CASSLGGFGHTDTQYF. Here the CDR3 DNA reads TGCGCCAGCAGCTTGGGAGGGTTTGGGCATACAGATACGCAGTATTTT.

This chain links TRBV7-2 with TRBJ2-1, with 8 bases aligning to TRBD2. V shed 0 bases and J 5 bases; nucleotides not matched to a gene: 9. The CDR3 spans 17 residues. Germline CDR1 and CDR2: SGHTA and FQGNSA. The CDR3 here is CASSLARGLVKDNEQFF. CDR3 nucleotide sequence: TGTGCCAGCAGCTTAGCGAGGGGACTAGTGAAAGACAATGAGCAGTTCTTC.

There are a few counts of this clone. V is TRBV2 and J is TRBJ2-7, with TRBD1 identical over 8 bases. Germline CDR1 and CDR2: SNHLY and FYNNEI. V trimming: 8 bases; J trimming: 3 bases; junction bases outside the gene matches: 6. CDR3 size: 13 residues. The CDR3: CASASGGLYEQYV. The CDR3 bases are TGTGCCAGCGCGTCAGGGGGCCTCTACGAGCAGTACGTC.

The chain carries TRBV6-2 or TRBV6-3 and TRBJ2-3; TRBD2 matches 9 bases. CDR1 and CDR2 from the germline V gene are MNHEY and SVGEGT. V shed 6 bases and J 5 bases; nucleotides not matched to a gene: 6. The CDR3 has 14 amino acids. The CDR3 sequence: CASSLSGSGDTQYF. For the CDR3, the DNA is TGTGCCAGCAGCCTTAGCGGGAGTGGAGATACGCAGTATTTT.

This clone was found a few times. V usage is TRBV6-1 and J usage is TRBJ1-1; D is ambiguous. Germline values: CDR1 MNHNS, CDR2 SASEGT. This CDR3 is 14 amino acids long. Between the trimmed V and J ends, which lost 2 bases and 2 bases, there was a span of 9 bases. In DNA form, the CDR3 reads TGTGCCAGCAGTGAATCTCCAGTTAACACTGAAGCTTTCTTT. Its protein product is CASSESPVNTEAFF.

CDR3 DNA: TGTGCCAGCAGCCTGGGCAGTAGGGACAGCCTCTACGAGCAGTACGTC. Translation gives CASSLGSRDSLYEQYV. The genes are TRBV5-6 and TRBJ2-7; 7 nucleotides line up with TRBD1. With V trimmed by 4 bases and J by 3 bases, 13 bases remained unmatched. The CDR3 totals 16 residues. Per germline, CDR1 SGHDT and CDR2 YYEEEE.

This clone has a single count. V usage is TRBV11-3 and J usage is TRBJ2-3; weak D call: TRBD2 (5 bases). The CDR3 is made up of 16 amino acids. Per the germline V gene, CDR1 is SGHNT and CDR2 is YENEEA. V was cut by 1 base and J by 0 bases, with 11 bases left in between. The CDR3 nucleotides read TGTGCCAGCAGCTTAGGATCCAGGACTAGCACAGATACGCAGTATTTT. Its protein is CASSLGSRTSTDTQYF.

This CDR3 reads CASSFPRNTEAFF. CDR3 nucleotide sequence: TGTGCCAGCAGCTTTCCCAGGAACACTGAAGCTTTCTTT. V and J are TRBV7-2 and TRBJ1-1; no reliable D call. V gave up 3 bases and J gave up 1 base, with 6 bases separating them. This CDR3 has 13 residues. Germline V CDR1 and CDR2: SGHTA, FQGNSA.

DNA for the CDR3: TGTGCCAGCAGTACAAATACAGGGCTAGGACAAGAGACCCAGTACTTC. Its translation: CASSTNTGLGQETQYF. J is TRBJ2-5 and V is TRBV27; D may be TRBD1 (6 bases). Trimming pared 5 bases from V and 2 bases from J, leaving 18 bases between. CDR3 length equals 16 residues. Germline V gene sequence: CDR1 MNHEY, CDR2 SMNVEV (reference sequence).

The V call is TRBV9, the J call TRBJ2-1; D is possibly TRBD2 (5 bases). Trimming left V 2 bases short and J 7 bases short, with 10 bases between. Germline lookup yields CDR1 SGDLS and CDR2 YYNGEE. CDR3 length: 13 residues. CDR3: CASSVGKPNEQFF. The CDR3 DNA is TGTGCCAGCAGCGTCGGGAAGCCTAATGAGCAGTTCTTC.

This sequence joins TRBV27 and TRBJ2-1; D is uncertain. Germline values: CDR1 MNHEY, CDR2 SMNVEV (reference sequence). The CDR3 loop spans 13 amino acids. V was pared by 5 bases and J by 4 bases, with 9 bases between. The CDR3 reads CASSDIDYNEQFF. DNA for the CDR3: TGTGCCAGCAGTGATATAGATTACAATGAGCAGTTCTTC.

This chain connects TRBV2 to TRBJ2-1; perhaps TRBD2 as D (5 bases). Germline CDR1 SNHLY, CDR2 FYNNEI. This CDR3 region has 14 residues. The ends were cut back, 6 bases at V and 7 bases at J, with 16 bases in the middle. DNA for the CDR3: TGTGCCAGCAGCGATAGCGTTGTGTATAATGAGCAGTTCTTC. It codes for CASSDSVVYNEQFF.

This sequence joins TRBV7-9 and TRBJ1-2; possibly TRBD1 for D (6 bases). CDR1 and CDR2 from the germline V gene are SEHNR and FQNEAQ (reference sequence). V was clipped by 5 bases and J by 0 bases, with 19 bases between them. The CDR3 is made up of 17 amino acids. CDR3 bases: TGTGCCAGCAGCCACACGCCGGGACAAAGAGCTAACTATGGCTACACCTTC. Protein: CASSHTPGQRANYGYTF.